This TCR beta chain appears in the sequencing data of a study of T cells in Graves' hyperthyroidism and ophthalmopathy. Findings and limits, study-wide: The blood repertoire included most of the expanded thyroid clonotypes above 0.001.

This clonotype has a count of ten or more. What it binds is unknown. Amplification targeted TCR beta CDR3 regions from RNA transcripts. Primed by the HTBI set, a first-round RT-PCR was run on the TCR CDR3. TCRdb passed the multiplex PCR reads through MiXCR, listing each CDR3 protein once. The table includes roughly 350,000 distinct CDR3 sequences, roughly 14% detected once. Patients were aged 18 to 65, had disease duration under 2 months, and had newly diagnosed hyperthyroidism. Fresh 10 ml peripheral blood yielded PBMCs. V was clipped by 4 bases and J by 5 bases, with 17 bases between them. The CDR3 is 16 residues long. In germline, CDR1 is KGHDR, CDR2 SFDVKD.

V and J are TRBV24-1 and TRBJ1-5; possible D gene TRBD1, 6 bases. The sequencing sample was made of blood. This receptor was identified in a woman under 40 with Graves' hyperthyroidism. CDR3 sequence (DNA): TGTGCCACCAGTGACCCCGGAGGGGGAGGAGATCAGCCCCAGCATTTT. Amino acid sequence: CATSDPGGGGDQPQHF.